The rows below give T cell receptor beta chains drawn from one sample of a study of blood T cells in healthy people across ages. A single record per CDR3 protein comes from TCRdb applying MiXCR to the 5' RACE reads. The table lists some 640,000 distinct CDR3 sequences, about 30% of them singletons. The specimen was blood. All receptors derive from an elderly woman in good health. Both conserved end residues are part of each CDR3.

TRBV11-2	TRBJ2-1	CASSLAGGGPEQFF
TRBV20-1	TRBJ2-7	CSAREYYEQYF
TRBV28	TRBJ1-1	CASSFWGENTEAFF
TRBV5-4	TRBJ2-3	CASSWRGRDTQYF
TRBV28	TRBJ1-2	CASSLGPANYGYTF
TRBV18	TRBJ1-6	CASSPIPPGNNSPLHF
TRBV6-6	TRBJ1-1	CASSYGGFRGRTEAFF
TRBV3-1	TRBJ1-1	CAAQGVNTEAFF
TRBV15	TRBJ2-1	CATSRDGGGTNEQFF
TRBV4-1	TRBJ1-4	CASSRGEGGNEKLFF
TRBV5-6	TRBJ1-2	CASSEAGPSYGYTF
TRBV6-5	TRBJ2-7	CASSSRQGSFYEQYF
TRBV2	TRBJ1-4	CAINPRQGINEKLFF
TRBV7-2	TRBJ2-1	CASSTTGGYSNEQFF
TRBV20-1	TRBJ1-2	CSARDPRGLGGYTF
TRBV7-2	TRBJ2-3	CASRVRGADTQYF
TRBV7-2	TRBJ2-2	CASSRDQQGANTGELFF
TRBV6-5	TRBJ1-2	CASRGPGRNYGYTF
TRBV10-3	TRBJ2-1	CAISESLQGINEQFF
TRBV7-2	TRBJ2-7	CASSLGLLSEQYF
TRBV15	TRBJ1-4	CATSREHLAGENLFF
TRBV7-2	TRBJ2-5	CASSPGPPVWTQYF
TRBV20-1	TRBJ1-2	CSARATTGGGYTF
TRBV7-9	TRBJ2-1	CASSLALTAGVGLAYNEQFF
TRBV6-5	TRBJ1-1	CASSYMGETEAFF
TRBV7-2	TRBJ2-7	CASSLPTSGGPNYEQYF
TRBV7-3	TRBJ2-2	CASSLNSELFF
TRBV3-1	TRBJ1-1	CASSHGRGSDEAFF
TRBV11-2	TRBJ2-5	CASSSQGVETQYF
TRBV5-1	TRBJ1-3	CASSPYGTVSSGNTIYF
TRBV6-6	TRBJ1-5	CASSSTDRGGNQPQHF